This TCR beta chain appears in the sequencing data of a study of Ad26.COV2.S vaccination and SARS-CoV-2 variants. Using immunoSEQ multiplex PCR, the repertoire was profiled, and TCRdb retains in-frame clones only, with some absent. Of under 150,000 clones detected, 86% appear once; the ten largest clones hold less than 6%. Germline CDR1 and CDR2: LGHDT and YNNKEL (reference sequence). The CDR3 consists of 11 residues. Trimming shortened V by 1 base and J by 9 bases, and 1 base separated the two germline ends. A word on this clone: No antigen is known for it. This sample includes further DNA sequences coding for the same CDR3.

Regarding the study as a whole: Total T cell responses may have been underestimated by the TCR breadth and depth analyses. Vaccinated individuals (as opposed to placebo recipients) had higher spike-specific TCR breadth. Vaccinated and placebo-treated recipients had similar non-spike TCR breadth. Substantial post-vaccination breadth of spike-specific CD8+ and CD4+ T cell responses was reported.

The sequencing here drew on peripheral blood, taken after recovery from COVID-19. This TCR was recovered from a human donor who had recovered from COVID-19. The rearrangement links TRBV3-1 (or the pseudogene TRBV3-2) to TRBJ1-6; D remains unclear. CDR3 bases: TGTGCCAGCAGCCAAGGTTCACCCCTCCACTTT. Its translation: CASSQGSPLHF.